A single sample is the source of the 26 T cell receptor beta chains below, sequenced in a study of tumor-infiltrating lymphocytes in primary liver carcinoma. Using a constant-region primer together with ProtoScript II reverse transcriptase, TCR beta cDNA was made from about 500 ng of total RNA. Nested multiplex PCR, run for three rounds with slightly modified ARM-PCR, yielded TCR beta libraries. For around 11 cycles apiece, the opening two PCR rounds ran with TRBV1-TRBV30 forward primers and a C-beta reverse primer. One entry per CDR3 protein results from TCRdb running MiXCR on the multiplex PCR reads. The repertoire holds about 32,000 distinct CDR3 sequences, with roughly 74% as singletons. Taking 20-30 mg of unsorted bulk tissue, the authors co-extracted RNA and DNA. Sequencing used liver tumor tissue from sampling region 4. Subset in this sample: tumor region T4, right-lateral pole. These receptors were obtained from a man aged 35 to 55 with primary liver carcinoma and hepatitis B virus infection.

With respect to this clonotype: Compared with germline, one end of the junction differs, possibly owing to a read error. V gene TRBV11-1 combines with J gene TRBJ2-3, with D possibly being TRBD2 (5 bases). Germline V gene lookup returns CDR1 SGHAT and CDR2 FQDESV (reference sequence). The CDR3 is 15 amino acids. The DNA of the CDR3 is TGTGCCAGCTGTTCGCCGAGGGAGAGCACAGATACACAGTATTTT. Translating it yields CASCSPRESTDTQYF. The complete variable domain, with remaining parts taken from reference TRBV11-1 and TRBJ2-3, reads EAEVAQSPRYKITEKSQAVAFWCDPISGHATLYWYRQILGQGPELLVQFQDESVVDDSQLPKDRFSAERLKGVDSTLKIQPAELGDSAMYLCASCSPRESTDTQYFGPGTRLTVL.

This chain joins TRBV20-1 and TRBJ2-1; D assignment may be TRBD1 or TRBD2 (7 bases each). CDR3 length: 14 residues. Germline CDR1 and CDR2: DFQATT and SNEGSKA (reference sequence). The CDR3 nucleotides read TGCAATGCGACCGACAGGGAGGGCTACAATGAGCAGTTCTTC. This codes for CNATDREGYNEQFF.

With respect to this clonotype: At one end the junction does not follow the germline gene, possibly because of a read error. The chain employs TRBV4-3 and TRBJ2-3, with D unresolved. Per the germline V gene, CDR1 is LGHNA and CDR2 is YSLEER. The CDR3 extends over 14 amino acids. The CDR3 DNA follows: TGCGCCAGCACCCAATGGGCTTTCACAGATACGCAATATTTT. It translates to CASTQWAFTDTQYF.

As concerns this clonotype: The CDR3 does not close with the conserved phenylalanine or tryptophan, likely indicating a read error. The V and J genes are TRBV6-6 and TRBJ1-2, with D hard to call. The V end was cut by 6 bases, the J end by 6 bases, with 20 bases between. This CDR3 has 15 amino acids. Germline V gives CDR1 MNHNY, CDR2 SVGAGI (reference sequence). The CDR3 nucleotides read TGTGCCAGCAGCCGTGGAATGGGCACTCAGCATGGCTACACCTCC. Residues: CASSRGMGTQHGYTS.

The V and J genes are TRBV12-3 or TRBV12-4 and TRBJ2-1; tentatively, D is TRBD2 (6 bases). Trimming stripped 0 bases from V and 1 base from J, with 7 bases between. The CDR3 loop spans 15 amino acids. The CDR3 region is CASSLAGGSYNEQFF. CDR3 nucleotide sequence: TGTGCCAGCAGTTTAGCAGGAGGGTCCTACAATGAGCAGTTCTTC.

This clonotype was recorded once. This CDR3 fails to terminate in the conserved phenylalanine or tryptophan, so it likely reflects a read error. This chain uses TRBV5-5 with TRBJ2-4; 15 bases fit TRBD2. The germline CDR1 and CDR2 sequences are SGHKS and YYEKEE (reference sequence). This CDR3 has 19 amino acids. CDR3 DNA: TGTGTCAGCAGTCTAGGACTAGCGGGAGGGCCTACCGTCAAAAACATTCAGTACCTC. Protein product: CVSSLGLAGGPTVKNIQYL.

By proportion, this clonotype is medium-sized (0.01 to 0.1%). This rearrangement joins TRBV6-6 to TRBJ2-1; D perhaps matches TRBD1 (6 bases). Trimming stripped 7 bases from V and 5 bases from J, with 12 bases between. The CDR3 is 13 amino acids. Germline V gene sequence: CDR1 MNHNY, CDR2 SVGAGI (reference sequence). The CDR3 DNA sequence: TGTGCCAGCACCCCAGGGACAAACAATGAGCAGTTCTTC. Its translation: CASTPGTNNEQFF.

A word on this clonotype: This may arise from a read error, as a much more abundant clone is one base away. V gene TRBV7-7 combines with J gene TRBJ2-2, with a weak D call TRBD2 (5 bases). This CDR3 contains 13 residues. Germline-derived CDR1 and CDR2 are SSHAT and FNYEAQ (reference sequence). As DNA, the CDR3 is TGTGCCAGCAGCTTAGGACGGACCGGGGAGCTGATTTTT. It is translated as CASSLGRTGELIF.

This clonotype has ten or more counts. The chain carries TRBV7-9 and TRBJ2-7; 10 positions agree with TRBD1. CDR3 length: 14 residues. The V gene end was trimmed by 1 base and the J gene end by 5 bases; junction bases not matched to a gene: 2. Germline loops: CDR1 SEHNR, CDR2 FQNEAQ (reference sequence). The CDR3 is CASSLGQGAHEQYF. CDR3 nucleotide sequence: TGTGCCAGCAGCTTAGGACAGGGGGCCCACGAGCAGTACTTC.

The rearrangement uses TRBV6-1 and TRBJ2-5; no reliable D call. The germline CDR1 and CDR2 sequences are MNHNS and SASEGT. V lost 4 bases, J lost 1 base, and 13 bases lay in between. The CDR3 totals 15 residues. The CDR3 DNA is TGTGCCAGCAGTGGAACGGTGGGCTGCCAAGAGACCCAGTACTTC. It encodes CASSGTVGCQETQYF.

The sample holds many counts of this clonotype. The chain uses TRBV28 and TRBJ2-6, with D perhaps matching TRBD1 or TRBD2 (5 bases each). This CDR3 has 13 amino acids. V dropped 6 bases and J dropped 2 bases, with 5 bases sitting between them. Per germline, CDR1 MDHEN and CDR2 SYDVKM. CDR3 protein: CASRGAGANVLTF. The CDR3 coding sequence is TGTGCCAGCAGGGGGGCTGGGGCCAACGTCCTGACTTTC.

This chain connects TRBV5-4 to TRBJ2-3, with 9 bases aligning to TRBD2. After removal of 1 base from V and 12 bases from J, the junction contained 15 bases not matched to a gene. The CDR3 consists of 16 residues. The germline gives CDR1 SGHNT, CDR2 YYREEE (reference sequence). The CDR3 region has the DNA TGTGCCAGCAGCTTGCTCGCGGGGGGGCCCACAGATATACAGTATTTT. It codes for CASSLLAGGPTDIQYF.

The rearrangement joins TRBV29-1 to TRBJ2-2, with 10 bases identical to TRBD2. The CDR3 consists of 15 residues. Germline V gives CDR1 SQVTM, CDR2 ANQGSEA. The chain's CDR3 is CNAGTSVANTGELFF. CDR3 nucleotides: TGCAACGCTGGGACTAGCGTGGCGAACACCGGGGAGCTGTTTTTT.

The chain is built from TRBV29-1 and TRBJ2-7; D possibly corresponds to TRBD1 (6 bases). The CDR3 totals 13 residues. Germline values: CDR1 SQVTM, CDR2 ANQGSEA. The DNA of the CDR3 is TGCAGTGTCGGTACAGGGTATGTTGACGAGCAGTACTTC. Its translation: CSVGTGYVDEQYF.

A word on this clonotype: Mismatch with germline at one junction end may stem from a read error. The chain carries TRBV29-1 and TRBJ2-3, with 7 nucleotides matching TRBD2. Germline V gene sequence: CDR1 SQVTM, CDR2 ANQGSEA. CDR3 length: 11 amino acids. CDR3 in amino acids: CSAGETDIQYF. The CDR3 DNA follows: TGTAGCGCGGGAGAGACAGATATACAGTATTTT.

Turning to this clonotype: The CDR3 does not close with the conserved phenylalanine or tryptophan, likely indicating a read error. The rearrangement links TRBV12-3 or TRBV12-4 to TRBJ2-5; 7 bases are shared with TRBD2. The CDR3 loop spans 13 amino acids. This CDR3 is CPSSRSGAETQYL. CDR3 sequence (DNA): TGTCCCAGCAGCCGAAGCGGGGCAGAGACCCAGTACTTA.

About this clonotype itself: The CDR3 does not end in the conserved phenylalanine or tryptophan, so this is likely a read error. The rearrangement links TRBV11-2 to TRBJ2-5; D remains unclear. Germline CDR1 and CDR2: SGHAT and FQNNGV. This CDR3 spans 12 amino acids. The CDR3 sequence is CPSSLSRETQYL. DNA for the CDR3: TGTCCCAGCAGCTTGTCGAGGGAGACCCAGTACTTA.

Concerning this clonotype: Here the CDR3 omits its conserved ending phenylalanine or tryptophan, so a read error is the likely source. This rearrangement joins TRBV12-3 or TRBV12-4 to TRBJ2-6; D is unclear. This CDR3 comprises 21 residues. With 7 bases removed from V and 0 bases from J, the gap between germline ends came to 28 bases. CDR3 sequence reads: CASNRTRLVPGRASGANVLTS. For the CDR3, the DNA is TGTGCCAGCAATCGGACCCGATTAGTCCCCGGTCGGGCCTCTGGGGCCAACGTCCTGACTTCC.

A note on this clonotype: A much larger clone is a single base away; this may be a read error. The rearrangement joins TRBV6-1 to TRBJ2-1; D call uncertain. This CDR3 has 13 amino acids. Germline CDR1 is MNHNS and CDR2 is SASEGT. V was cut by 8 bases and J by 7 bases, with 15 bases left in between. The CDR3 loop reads CASWTSWVNEQFF. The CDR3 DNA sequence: TGTGCCAGCTGGACCAGTTGGGTTAATGAGCAGTTCTTC.

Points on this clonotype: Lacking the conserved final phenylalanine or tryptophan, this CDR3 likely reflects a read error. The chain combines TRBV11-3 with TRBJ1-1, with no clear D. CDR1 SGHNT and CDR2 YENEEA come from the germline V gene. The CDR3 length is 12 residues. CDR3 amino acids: CASSLDHTEAFS. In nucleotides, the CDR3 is TGTGCCAGCAGTTTAGATCACACTGAAGCTTTCTCA.

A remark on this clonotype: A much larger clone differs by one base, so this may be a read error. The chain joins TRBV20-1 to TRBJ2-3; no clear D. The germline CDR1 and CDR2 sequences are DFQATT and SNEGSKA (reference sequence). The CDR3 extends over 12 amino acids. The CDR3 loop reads CCARGDTDTQYF. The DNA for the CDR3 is TGCTGTGCTAGAGGCGACACAGATACGCAGTATTTT.

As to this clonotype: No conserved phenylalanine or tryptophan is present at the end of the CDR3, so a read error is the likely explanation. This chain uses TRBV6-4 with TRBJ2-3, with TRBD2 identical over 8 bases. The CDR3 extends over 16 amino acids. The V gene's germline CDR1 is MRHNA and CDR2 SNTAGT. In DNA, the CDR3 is TGTGTCAGCAGTGACTCACAGAGCGGGAGTACAGATACGCAGTATTAT. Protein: CVSSDSQSGSTDTQYY.

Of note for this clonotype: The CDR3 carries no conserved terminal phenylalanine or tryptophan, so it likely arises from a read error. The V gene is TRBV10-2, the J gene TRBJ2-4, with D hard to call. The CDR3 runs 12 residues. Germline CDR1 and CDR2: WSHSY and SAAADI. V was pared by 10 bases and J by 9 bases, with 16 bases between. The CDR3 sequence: CANSHQRAIQYI. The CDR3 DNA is TGCGCCAACAGCCACCAAAGGGCCATTCAGTACATC.

The CDR3 DNA reads TGTGCCAGCAGCCCTAGTGTTAGGGTTTCGAGAGACTACACCTTC. It yields the protein CASSPSVRVSRDYTF. This chain links TRBV7-9 with TRBJ1-2; D is unresolved. There are 15 residues in the CDR3. Germline CDR1 and CDR2: SEHNR and FQNEAQ (reference sequence). Deletions cut 5 bases from V and 10 bases from J, with 23 bases between. Complete variable domain (other parts from reference TRBV7-9 and TRBJ1-2): DTGVSQNPRHKITKRGQNVTFRCDPISEHNRLYWYRQTLGQGPEFLTYFQNEAQLEKSRLLSDRFSAERPKGSFSTLEIQRTEQGDSAMYLCASSPSVRVSRDYTFGSGTRLTVV.

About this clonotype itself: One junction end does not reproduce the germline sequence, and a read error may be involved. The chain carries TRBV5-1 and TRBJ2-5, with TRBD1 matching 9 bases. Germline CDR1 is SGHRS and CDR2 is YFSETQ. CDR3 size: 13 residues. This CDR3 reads CASSYRGQETHYF. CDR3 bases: TGCGCTAGCAGCTACAGGGGGCAAGAGACCCATTACTTC.

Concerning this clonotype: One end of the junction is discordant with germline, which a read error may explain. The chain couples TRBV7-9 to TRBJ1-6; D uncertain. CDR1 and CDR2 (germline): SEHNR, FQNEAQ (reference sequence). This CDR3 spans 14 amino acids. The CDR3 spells CASSFHSQNSPFHF. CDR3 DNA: TGTGCCAGCAGCTTCCACTCACAGAATTCACCCTTCCACTTT.